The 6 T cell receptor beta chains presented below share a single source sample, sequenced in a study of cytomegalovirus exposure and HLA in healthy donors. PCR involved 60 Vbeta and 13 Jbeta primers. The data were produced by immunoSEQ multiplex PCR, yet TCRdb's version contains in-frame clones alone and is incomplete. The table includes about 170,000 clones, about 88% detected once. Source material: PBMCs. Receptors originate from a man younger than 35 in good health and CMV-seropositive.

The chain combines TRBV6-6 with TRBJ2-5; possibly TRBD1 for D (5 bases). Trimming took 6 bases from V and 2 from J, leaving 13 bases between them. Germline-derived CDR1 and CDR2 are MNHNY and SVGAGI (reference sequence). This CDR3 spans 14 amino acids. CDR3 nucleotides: TGTGCCAGCAGGGGTTTCCAGGGTCAAGAGACCCAGTACTTC. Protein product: CASRGFQGQETQYF.

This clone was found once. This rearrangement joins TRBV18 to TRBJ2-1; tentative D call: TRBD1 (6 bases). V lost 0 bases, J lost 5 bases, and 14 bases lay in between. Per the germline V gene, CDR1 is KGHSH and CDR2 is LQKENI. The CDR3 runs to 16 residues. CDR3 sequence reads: CASSPPSQGLNNEQFF. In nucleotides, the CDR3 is TGTGCCAGCTCACCACCGAGTCAGGGGCTAAACAATGAGCAGTTCTTC.

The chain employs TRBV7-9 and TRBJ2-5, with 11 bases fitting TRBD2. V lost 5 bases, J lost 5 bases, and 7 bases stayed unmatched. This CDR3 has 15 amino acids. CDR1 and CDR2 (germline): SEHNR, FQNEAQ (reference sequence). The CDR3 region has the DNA TGTGCCAGCAGCCCTAGCGGGGGGCCGTTGGAGACCCAGTACTTC. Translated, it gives CASSPSGGPLETQYF.

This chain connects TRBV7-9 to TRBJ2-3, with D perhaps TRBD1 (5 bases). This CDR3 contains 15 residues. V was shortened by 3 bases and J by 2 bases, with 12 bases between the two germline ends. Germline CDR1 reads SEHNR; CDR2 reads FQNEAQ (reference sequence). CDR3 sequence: CASSLGPGPTDTQYF. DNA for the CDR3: TGTGCCAGCAGCTTGGGGCCTGGCCCCACAGATACGCAGTATTTT.

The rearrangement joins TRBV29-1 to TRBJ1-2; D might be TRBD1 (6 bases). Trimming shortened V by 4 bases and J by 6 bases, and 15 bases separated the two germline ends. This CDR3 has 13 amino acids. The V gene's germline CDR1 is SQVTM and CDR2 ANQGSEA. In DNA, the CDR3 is TGCAGCGTTGGTGGGAGGGGGGGCCATGGCTACACCTTC. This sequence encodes CSVGGRGGHGYTF. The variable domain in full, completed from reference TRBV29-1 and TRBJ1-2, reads SAVISQKPSRDICQRGTSLTIQCQVDSQVTMMFWYRQQPGQSLTLIATANQGSEATYESGFVIDKFPISRPNLTFSTLTVSNMSPEDSSIYLCSVGGRGGHGYTFGSGTRLTVV.

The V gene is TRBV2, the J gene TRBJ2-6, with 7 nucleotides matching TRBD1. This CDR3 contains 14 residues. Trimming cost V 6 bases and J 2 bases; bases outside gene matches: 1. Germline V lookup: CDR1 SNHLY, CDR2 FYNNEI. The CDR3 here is CASSTGAGANVLTF. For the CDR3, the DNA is TGTGCCAGCAGCACAGGGGCTGGGGCCAACGTCCTGACTTTC.